The rows below give T cell receptor beta chains drawn from one sample of a study of CD8+CD57+ T cells in acquired aplastic anemia. TCRdb passed the reads through MiXCR, listing each CDR3 protein once. The data show 150,000 to 200,000 distinct CDR3 sequences, around 50% seen once. Sequencing was performed on sorted CD4+, CD8+, or CD8+CD57+ T cells (not recorded which) from PBMCs. The receptors were gathered from a human donor with aplastic anemia. Both conserved end residues are part of each CDR3. The order of the fields is J gene, D gene, V gene, clone size, CDR3 protein, CDR3 DNA. D genes are given only for firm matches. Some rows have no size entry. The others give once, few or many, or a class for an expanded clone.

j_call: TRBJ2-2; d_call: -; v_call: TRBV5-1; clone_size: -; cdr3_aa: CASSLGPGGNTGELFF; cdr3_nt: TGCGCCAGCAGCTTGGGCCCCGGCGGAAACACCGGGGAGCTGTTTTTT
j_call: TRBJ2-7; d_call: TRBD1; v_call: TRBV6-2/TRBV6-3; clone_size: many; cdr3_aa: CASSHLSGTVTGEQYF; cdr3_nt: TGTGCCAGCAGTCACCTGTCCGGGACAGTAACTGGCGAGCAGTACTTC
j_call: TRBJ2-5; d_call: TRBD2; v_call: TRBV10-3; clone_size: few; cdr3_aa: CAISLGLAGGQGETQYF; cdr3_nt: TGTGCCATCAGCCTAGGGCTAGCGGGGGGGCAGGGGGAGACCCAGTACTTC
j_call: TRBJ2-3; d_call: TRBD1; v_call: TRBV2; clone_size: many; cdr3_aa: CASRGQDLSSTDTQYF; cdr3_nt: TGTGCCAGCAGAGGACAGGATCTCTCTAGCACAGATACGCAGTATTTT
j_call: TRBJ1-3; d_call: -; v_call: TRBV7-2; clone_size: many; cdr3_aa: CASSLTVPGNTIYF; cdr3_nt: TGTGCCAGCAGCTTAACGGTTCCTGGAAACACCATATATTTT
j_call: TRBJ2-1; d_call: -; v_call: TRBV24-1; clone_size: once; cdr3_aa: CATSDRTRFGRNEQFF; cdr3_nt: TGTGCCACCAGTGACCGGACAAGATTCGGGCGGAATGAGCAGTTCTTC
j_call: TRBJ2-5; d_call: TRBD1; v_call: TRBV10-3; clone_size: -; cdr3_aa: CAISERDSIQETQYF; cdr3_nt: TGTGCCATCAGTGAACGGGACAGTATACAAGAGACCCAGTACTTC
j_call: TRBJ1-2; d_call: -; v_call: TRBV24-1; clone_size: -; cdr3_aa: CATSGTAAEAAGYTF; cdr3_nt: TGTGCCACCAGTGGTACGGCAGCAGAAGCCGCTGGCTACACCTTC
j_call: TRBJ2-7; d_call: -; v_call: TRBV7-9; clone_size: -; cdr3_aa: CASSSDVHEQYF; cdr3_nt: TGTGCCAGCAGCTCGGACGTTCACGAGCAGTACTTC
j_call: TRBJ2-6; d_call: -; v_call: TRBV7-3; clone_size: -; cdr3_aa: CASSSEPGANVLTF; cdr3_nt: TGTGCCAGCAGCTCCGAACCTGGGGCCAACGTCCTGACTTTC
j_call: TRBJ1-1; d_call: -; v_call: TRBV5-1; clone_size: -; cdr3_aa: CASSLDQANTEAFF; cdr3_nt: TGCGCCAGCAGCTTGGACCAGGCGAACACTGAAGCTTTCTTT
j_call: TRBJ1-2; d_call: -; v_call: TRBV6-1; clone_size: many; cdr3_aa: CASSRDGYTF; cdr3_nt: TGTGCCAGCAGCCGAGATGGCTACACCTTC
j_call: TRBJ2-7; d_call: -; v_call: TRBV29-1; clone_size: many; cdr3_aa: CSAKQASSYEQYF; cdr3_nt: TGCAGCGCCAAACAGGCGAGCTCCTACGAGCAGTACTTC
j_call: TRBJ2-7; d_call: -; v_call: TRBV15; clone_size: many; cdr3_aa: CATSRDAGGTPSYEQYF; cdr3_nt: TGTGCCACCAGCAGAGATGCAGGGGGGACACCCTCCTACGAGCAGTACTTC
j_call: TRBJ2-1; d_call: TRBD2; v_call: TRBV5-1; clone_size: -; cdr3_aa: CASTRIRKRGVWNEQFF; cdr3_nt: TGCGCCAGCACCCGTATAAGGAAGCGGGGGGTTTGGAATGAGCAGTTCTTC
j_call: TRBJ1-4; d_call: -; v_call: TRBV18; clone_size: -; cdr3_aa: CASSQIPRATNEKLFF; cdr3_nt: TGTGCCAGCTCCCAAATCCCGAGAGCAACTAATGAAAAACTGTTTTTT
j_call: TRBJ2-3; d_call: TRBD2; v_call: TRBV20-1; clone_size: many; cdr3_aa: CSARLHLAGEDTQYF; cdr3_nt: TGCAGTGCTAGACTCCATCTAGCGGGGGAGGATACGCAGTATTTT
j_call: TRBJ1-1; d_call: TRBD1; v_call: TRBV12-3/TRBV12-4; clone_size: -; cdr3_aa: CASSQDRETAEAFF; cdr3_nt: TGTGCCAGCAGTCAGGACAGGGAAACCGCTGAAGCTTTCTTT
j_call: TRBJ1-2; d_call: TRBD1; v_call: TRBV7-2; clone_size: many; cdr3_aa: CASSLRRQGDGYTF; cdr3_nt: TGTGCCAGCAGCTTAAGGCGACAGGGGGATGGCTACACCTTC
j_call: TRBJ2-1; d_call: -; v_call: TRBV10-2; clone_size: -; cdr3_aa: CASRVKGNEQFF; cdr3_nt: TGCGCCAGCAGGGTGAAGGGAAATGAGCAGTTCTTC
j_call: TRBJ2-7; d_call: -; v_call: TRBV7-9; clone_size: -; cdr3_aa: CASQESYEQYF; cdr3_nt: TGTGCCTCACAGGAATCCTACGAGCAGTACTTC
j_call: TRBJ2-5; d_call: -; v_call: TRBV9; clone_size: -; cdr3_aa: CASSGADQETQYF; cdr3_nt: TGTGCCAGCAGCGGGGCAGACCAAGAGACCCAGTACTTC
j_call: TRBJ1-2; d_call: TRBD1; v_call: TRBV10-2; clone_size: many; cdr3_aa: CASTQGADGYTF; cdr3_nt: TGCGCCAGCACACAGGGGGCGGATGGCTACACCTTC
j_call: TRBJ2-7; d_call: -; v_call: TRBV25-1; clone_size: many; cdr3_aa: CASSSMYEQYF; cdr3_nt: TGTGCCAGCAGTAGCATGTACGAGCAGTACTTC
j_call: TRBJ2-5; d_call: TRBD2; v_call: TRBV24-1; clone_size: many; cdr3_aa: CATDEGAGGGETQYF; cdr3_nt: TGTGCCACCGATGAAGGGGCGGGGGGCGGGGAGACCCAGTACTTC
j_call: TRBJ2-1; d_call: -; v_call: TRBV19; clone_size: -; cdr3_aa: CASSIGAGSYNEQFF; cdr3_nt: TGTGCCAGTAGTATCGGCGCGGGGAGCTACAATGAGCAGTTCTTC
j_call: TRBJ2-7; d_call: -; v_call: TRBV18; clone_size: -; cdr3_aa: CASSYSSSYDQYF; cdr3_nt: TGTGCCAGCTCGTACTCAAGCTCCTACGATCAGTACTTC
j_call: TRBJ1-5; d_call: -; v_call: TRBV2; clone_size: many; cdr3_aa: CASRRTEYSNQPQHF; cdr3_nt: TGTGCCAGCAGGAGGACGGAATATAGCAATCAGCCCCAGCATTTT
j_call: TRBJ2-1; d_call: -; v_call: TRBV6-1; clone_size: -; cdr3_aa: CASSRPGTRSSYNEQFF; cdr3_nt: TGTGCCAGCAGCAGACCCGGGACACGGAGCTCCTACAATGAGCAGTTCTTC
j_call: TRBJ1-1; d_call: -; v_call: TRBV10-3; clone_size: many; cdr3_aa: CAITRGGGNTEAFF; cdr3_nt: TGTGCCATCACTCGCGGGGGGGGCAACACTGAAGCTTTCTTT
j_call: TRBJ2-5; d_call: TRBD2; v_call: TRBV4-1; clone_size: many; cdr3_aa: CASSQGYSGGKQETQYF; cdr3_nt: TGCGCCAGCAGCCAAGGCTATAGCGGGGGGAAACAAGAGACCCAGTACTTC
j_call: TRBJ2-1; d_call: -; v_call: TRBV20-1; clone_size: many; cdr3_aa: CSVASVYNEQFF; cdr3_nt: TGCAGTGTGGCTAGCGTTTACAATGAGCAGTTCTTC
j_call: TRBJ2-1; d_call: -; v_call: TRBV15; clone_size: many; cdr3_aa: CATSARLVGGEQFF; cdr3_nt: TGTGCCACCAGCGCTAGACTAGTCGGCGGAGAGCAGTTCTTC
j_call: TRBJ1-5; d_call: -; v_call: TRBV19; clone_size: many; cdr3_aa: CASSSGGKGPQHF; cdr3_nt: TGTGCCAGTAGTAGCGGGGGCAAGGGGCCCCAGCATTTT
j_call: TRBJ2-2; d_call: -; v_call: TRBV7-3; clone_size: many; cdr3_aa: CASTSRSGSTGELFF; cdr3_nt: TGTGCCAGCACCTCCCGAAGCGGAAGCACCGGGGAGCTGTTTTTT
j_call: TRBJ2-5; d_call: TRBD2; v_call: TRBV24-1; clone_size: -; cdr3_aa: CASSDRGLAAETQYF; cdr3_nt: TGTGCCAGCAGTGACAGGGGACTAGCGGCAGAGACCCAGTACTTC
j_call: TRBJ2-5; d_call: -; v_call: TRBV29-1; clone_size: -; cdr3_aa: CSVEELGETQYF; cdr3_nt: TGCAGCGTTGAAGAGCTGGGGGAGACCCAGTACTTC
j_call: TRBJ1-2; d_call: TRBD1; v_call: TRBV5-6; clone_size: once; cdr3_aa: CASSSDRDGYTF; cdr3_nt: TGTGCCAGCAGCTCGGACAGGGATGGCTACACCTTC
j_call: TRBJ1-4; d_call: TRBD1; v_call: TRBV19; clone_size: -; cdr3_aa: CASSLETGGVDEKLFF; cdr3_nt: TGTGCCAGTAGCCTCGAGACAGGGGGCGTCGATGAAAAACTGTTTTTT
j_call: TRBJ2-7; d_call: TRBD2; v_call: TRBV3-1; clone_size: few; cdr3_aa: CASSQKGLESTKQYF; cdr3_nt: TGTGCCAGCAGCCAAAAAGGACTAGAGTCTACGAAGCAGTACTTC
j_call: TRBJ2-2; d_call: TRBD2; v_call: TRBV7-8; clone_size: -; cdr3_aa: CASSPSGGRNTGELFF; cdr3_nt: TGTGCCAGCAGTCCAAGCGGGGGCCGGAACACCGGGGAGCTGTTTTTT